Following are 20 T cell receptor beta chains from one sample sequenced in a study of blood T cell repertoires in COVID-19. The assay was immunoSEQ multiplex PCR, and TCRdb's table has in-frame clones only and misses some. The sample contains under 40,000 clones, 85% to 95% of which appear only once. Sequenced input: peripheral blood. These TCRs come from a male donor with active COVID-19.

The chain links TRBV18 to TRBJ2-7, with 8 bases matching TRBD1. CDR3 length: 16 residues. V lost 4 bases and J lost 5; bases outside the gene matches: 13. Germline lookup yields CDR1 KGHSH and CDR2 LQKENI. The CDR3 DNA reads TGTGCCAGCTCACAACTAAGGACAGGGAGTCGGGACGAGCAGTACTTC. Translation gives CASSQLRTGSRDEQYF.

The chain recombines TRBV4-3 with TRBJ1-2; D not certain. Germline V gene lookup returns CDR1 LGHNA and CDR2 YSLEER. This CDR3 spans 16 amino acids. V lost 1 base, J lost 6 bases, and 18 bases lay in between. CDR3 sequence reads: CASSQANGEGSNGYTF. The CDR3 nucleotides read TGCGCCAGCAGCCAAGCAAACGGAGAGGGAAGTAATGGCTACACCTTC.

The V gene is TRBV5-1, the J gene TRBJ2-6; D is unclear. The germline gives CDR1 SGHRS, CDR2 YFSETQ. The CDR3 extends over 16 amino acids. V was clipped by 4 bases and J by 0 bases, with 11 bases between them. The CDR3 is CASSPVLSSGANVLTF. For the CDR3, the DNA is TGCGCCAGCAGCCCCGTCCTGAGCTCTGGGGCCAACGTCCTGACTTTC.

This clone appeared once. The chain joins TRBV4-1 to TRBJ1-2, with D unresolved. The CDR3 consists of 12 residues. Germline loops: CDR1 MGHRA, CDR2 YSYEKL. The V end lost 0 bases, the J end lost 8 bases, and 7 bases lay between the germline ends. The CDR3 DNA is TGCGCCAGCAGCCAAGATCGGGGAGGCTACACCTTC. This sequence encodes CASSQDRGGYTF.

The gene calls are TRBV5-1 and TRBJ1-4, with D possibly being TRBD1 (6 bases). The CDR3 consists of 16 residues. Germline lookup yields CDR1 SGHRS and CDR2 YFSETQ. V was trimmed by 3 bases and J by 4 bases, leaving 16 bases between them. CDR3 loop: CASSSTGGAGNEKLFF. CDR3 in DNA: TGCGCCAGCAGCTCGACGGGGGGCGCGGGTAATGAAAAACTGTTTTTT.

The V and J genes are TRBV30 and TRBJ2-7; TRBD2 is a possible D gene (5 bases). Germline-derived CDR1 and CDR2 are GTSNPN and SVGIG (reference sequence). With 1 base removed from V and 7 bases from J, the gap between germline ends came to 14 bases. The CDR3 sequence is 13 residues long. CDR3 sequence reads: CAWSGGLWAEQYF. The CDR3 DNA reads as TGTGCCTGGAGTGGCGGGCTCTGGGCAGAGCAGTACTTC. Based on the CDR3 plus reference TRBV30 and TRBJ2-7, the full variable domain is SQTIHQWPATLVQPVGSPLSLECTVEGTSNPNLYWYRQAAGRGLQLLFYSVGIGQISSEVPQNLSASRPQDRQFILSSKKLLLSDSGFYLCAWSGGLWAEQYFGPGTRLTVT.

This sequence joins TRBV11-3 and TRBJ2-3, with D possibly being TRBD2 (6 bases). V shed 3 bases and J shed 0 bases, with 16 bases lying between them. The CDR3 is 17 amino acids. Germline V gene sequence: CDR1 SGHNT, CDR2 YENEEA. The CDR3 nucleotides are TGTGCCAGCAGCTTTTTTGCGGGGCCCTCTAGCACAGATACGCAGTATTTT. Encoded protein: CASSFFAGPSSTDTQYF.

The CDR3 sequence is CASSQSLGGRTYEQYF. As DNA, the CDR3 is TGCGCCAGCAGTCAATCGCTGGGAGGGAGGACCTACGAGCAGTACTTC. This chain joins TRBV23-1 and TRBJ2-7; the match to TRBD2 covers 7 bases. TRBV23-1 is reported as an ORF; its role is uncertain. There are 16 residues in the CDR3. After removal of 0 bases from V and 2 bases from J, the junction contained 7 bases not matched to a gene.

This clone was detected once. The chain carries TRBV2 and TRBJ2-1; unclear D gene. The CDR3 contains 12 residues. Germline lookup yields CDR1 SNHLY and CDR2 FYNNEI. Trimming took off 7 bases at V and 9 bases at J, with 13 bases between the two ends. Here the CDR3 reads CASTSPPSEQFF. For the CDR3, the DNA is TGTGCCAGCACCTCCCCCCCCTCTGAGCAGTTCTTC.

This clone has a single count. V usage is TRBV27 and J usage is TRBJ1-1, with 7 bases matching TRBD1. Germline CDR1 is MNHEY and CDR2 is SMNVEV (reference sequence). This CDR3 region has 21 residues. Germline trimming cut 3 bases from V and 0 bases from J; bases unmatched to any gene: 22. The CDR3 nucleotides read TGTGCCAGCAGTTTCCTAACCGGGACAGCACCGTCTCTTTTTATGAACACTGAAGCTTTCTTT. Translating gives CASSFLTGTAPSLFMNTEAFF.

This chain uses TRBV30 with TRBJ1-2, with D possibly matching TRBD1 (5 bases). The germline V and J ends were trimmed by 3 bases and 1 base, with 12 bases remaining between them. Germline lookup yields CDR1 GTSNPN and CDR2 SVGIG (reference sequence). CDR3 length: 14 residues. CDR3 DNA: TGTGCCTGGAGAGGGCAGGGAGGTAACTATGGCTACACCTTC. Encoded protein: CAWRGQGGNYGYTF.

The gene calls are TRBV9 and TRBJ1-1; D remains ambiguous. Germline values: CDR1 SGDLS, CDR2 YYNGEE. V shed 4 bases and J shed 8 bases, with 15 bases lying between them. The CDR3 contains 13 residues. CDR3 in amino acids: CASSLGEYREAFF. The CDR3 nucleotides read TGTGCCAGCAGCTTGGGAGAATATCGGGAAGCTTTCTTT.

The CDR3 sequence: CASSLTDTQYF. The CDR3 region has the DNA TGTGCCAGTAGCCTCACAGATACGCAGTATTTT. This chain joins TRBV19 and TRBJ2-3; D is unclear. Germline assignment: CDR1 LNHDA and CDR2 SQIVND (reference sequence). The V and J ends lost 6 bases and 2 bases respectively, with 3 bases between them. The CDR3 sequence is 11 residues long.

V usage is TRBV19 and J usage is TRBJ2-7; 15 bases align to TRBD2. Germline CDR1 LNHDA, CDR2 SQIVND (reference sequence). V dropped 6 bases and J dropped 5; count of bases not matched to a gene: 14. The CDR3 totals 18 residues. CDR3 bases: TGTGCCAGTAGACCTGGACTAGCGGGGGGGCCGATCTCTCACGAGCAGTACTTC. The encoded protein is CASRPGLAGGPISHEQYF.

The V call is TRBV18, the J call TRBJ2-7, with D tentatively TRBD2 (6 bases). V gave up 4 bases and J gave up 3 bases, with 16 bases separating them. This CDR3 spans 15 amino acids. Germline CDR1 and CDR2: KGHSH and LQKENI. CDR3: CASSQYSGGDYEQYF. The CDR3 DNA reads as TGTGCCAGCTCACAATACTCCGGAGGGGACTACGAGCAGTACTTC.

The chain links TRBV12-3 or TRBV12-4 to TRBJ2-1, with D hard to call. Trimming left V 2 bases short and J 9 bases short, with 5 bases between. This CDR3 has 11 residues. CDR3 in amino acids: CASSLMAEQFF. The CDR3 DNA reads TGTGCCAGCAGTTTAATGGCTGAGCAGTTCTTC.

The genes are TRBV25-1 and TRBJ1-1; the D is unclear. The CDR3 has 13 amino acids. Deletions cut 1 base from V and 8 bases from J, with 11 bases between. The germline CDR1 and CDR2 sequences are MGHDK and SYGVNS. CDR3 bases: TGTGCCAGCAGTGAATCCCCTCCCGGGGAAGCTTTCTTT. Translating gives CASSESPPGEAFF.

The chain uses TRBV7-8 and TRBJ1-3, with a possible D match to TRBD1 (6 bases). CDR1 and CDR2 from the germline V gene are SGHVS and FQNEAQ. This CDR3 is built from 12 residues. Trimming cost V 8 bases and J 4 bases, with 9 bases left between them. The CDR3 sequence: CASGTRGNTIYF. The CDR3 DNA follows: TGTGCCAGCGGGACAAGAGGAAACACCATATATTTT.

The J gene is TRBJ2-7, the V gene TRBV6-6, with D possibly matching TRBD1 (6 bases). This CDR3 comprises 14 residues. V lost 6 bases and J lost 5, with 17 bases in between. Per the germline V gene, CDR1 is MNHNY and CDR2 is SVGAGI (reference sequence). CDR3: CASRAGQGLDEQYF. The DNA for the CDR3 is TGTGCCAGCAGGGCTGGGCAGGGGCTGGACGAGCAGTACTTC.

The chain combines TRBV15 with TRBJ1-2, with D unclear. With 1 base removed from V and 0 bases from J, the gap between germline ends came to 12 bases. Germline CDR1 is LNHNV and CDR2 is YYDKDF (reference sequence). The CDR3 consists of 16 residues. The CDR3 sequence: CATSRGLGGANYGYTF. Written as DNA, the CDR3 is TGTGCCACCAGCAGAGGGTTAGGAGGAGCTAACTATGGCTACACCTTC.